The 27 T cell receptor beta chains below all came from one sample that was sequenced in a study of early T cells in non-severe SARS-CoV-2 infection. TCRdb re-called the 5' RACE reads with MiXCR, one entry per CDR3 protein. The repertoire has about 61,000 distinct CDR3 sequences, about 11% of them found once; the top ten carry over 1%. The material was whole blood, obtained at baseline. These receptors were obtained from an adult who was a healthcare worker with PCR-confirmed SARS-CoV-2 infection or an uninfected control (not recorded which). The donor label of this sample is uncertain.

CDR3 protein: CASSLAQGFEQYV. CDR3 nucleotides: TGCGCCAGCAGCTTGGCGCAGGGTTTCGAGCAGTACGTC. The chain is built from TRBV5-1 and TRBJ2-7; D is perhaps TRBD1 (5 bases). The germline CDR1 and CDR2 sequences are SGHRS and YFSETQ. This CDR3 contains 13 residues. Trimming pared 0 bases from V and 6 bases from J, leaving 10 bases between.

This CDR3 reads CASSLGQPNTGELFF. CDR3 coding DNA: TGTGCCAGCAGCTTGGGACAGCCTAACACCGGGGAGCTGTTTTTT. The chain uses TRBV5-4 and TRBJ2-2; tentative D call: TRBD1 (5 bases). CDR1 and CDR2 (germline): SGHNT, YYREEE (reference sequence). Trimming cost V 0 bases and J 2 bases, with 8 bases left between them. The CDR3 covers 15 residues. The full variable domain, in which reference TRBV5-4 and TRBJ2-2 provide the parts outside the CDR3, is ETGVTQSPTHLIKTRGQQVTLRCSSQSGHNTVSWYQQALGQGPQFIFQYYREEENGRGNFPPRFSGLQFPNYSSELNVNALELDDSALYLCASSLGQPNTGELFFGEGSRLTVL.

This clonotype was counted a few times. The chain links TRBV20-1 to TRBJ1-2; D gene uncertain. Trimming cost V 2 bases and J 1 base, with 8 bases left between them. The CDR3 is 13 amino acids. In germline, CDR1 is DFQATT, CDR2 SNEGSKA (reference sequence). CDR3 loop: CSARLHSNYGYTF. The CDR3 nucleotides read TGCAGTGCTAGATTGCACAGTAACTATGGCTACACCTTC.

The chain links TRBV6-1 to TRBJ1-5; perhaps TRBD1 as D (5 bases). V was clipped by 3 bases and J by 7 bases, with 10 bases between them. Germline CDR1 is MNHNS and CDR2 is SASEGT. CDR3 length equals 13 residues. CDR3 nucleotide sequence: TGTGCCAGCAGTGATCGGCGGGGGCAGCCCCAGCATTTT. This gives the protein CASSDRRGQPQHF.

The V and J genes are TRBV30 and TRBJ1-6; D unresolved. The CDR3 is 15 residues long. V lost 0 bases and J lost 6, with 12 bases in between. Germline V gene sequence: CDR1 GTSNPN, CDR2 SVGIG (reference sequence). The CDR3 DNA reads TGTGCCTGGAGTGTTCCAGACAATTTTAATTCACCCCTCCACTTT. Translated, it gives CAWSVPDNFNSPLHF.

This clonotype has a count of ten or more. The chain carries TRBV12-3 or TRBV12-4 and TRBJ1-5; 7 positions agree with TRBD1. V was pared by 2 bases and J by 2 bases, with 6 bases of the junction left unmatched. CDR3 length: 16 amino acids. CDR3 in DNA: TGTGCCAGCAGTTTATCGAGAGGGGGCGGCAATCAGCCCCAGCATTTT. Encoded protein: CASSLSRGGGNQPQHF.

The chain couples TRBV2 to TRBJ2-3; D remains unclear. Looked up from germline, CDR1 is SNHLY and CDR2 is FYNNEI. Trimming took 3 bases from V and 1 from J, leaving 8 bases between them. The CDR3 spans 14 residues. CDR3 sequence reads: CASSDSPRTDTQYF. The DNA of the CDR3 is TGTGCCAGCAGTGACAGCCCACGCACAGATACGCAGTATTTT.

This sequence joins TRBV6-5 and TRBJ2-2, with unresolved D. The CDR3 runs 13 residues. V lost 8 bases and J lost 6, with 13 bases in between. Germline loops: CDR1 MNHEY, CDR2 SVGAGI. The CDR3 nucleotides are TGTGCCAGCCGGGCCCCAGGATCCGGGGAGCTGTTTTTT. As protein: CASRAPGSGELFF.

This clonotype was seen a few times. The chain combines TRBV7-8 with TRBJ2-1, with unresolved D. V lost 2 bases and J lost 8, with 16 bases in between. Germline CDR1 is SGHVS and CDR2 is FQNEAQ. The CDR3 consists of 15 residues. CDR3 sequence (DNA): TGTGCCAGCAGCTTACGACTTCACCAAACGGATGAGCAGTTCTTC. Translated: CASSLRLHQTDEQFF.

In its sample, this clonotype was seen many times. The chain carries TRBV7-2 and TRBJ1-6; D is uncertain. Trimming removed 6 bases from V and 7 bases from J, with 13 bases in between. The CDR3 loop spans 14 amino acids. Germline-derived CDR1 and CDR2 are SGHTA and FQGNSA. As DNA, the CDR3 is TGTGCCAGCAGGGTGACGAATTCCAATTCACCCCTCCACTTT. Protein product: CASRVTNSNSPLHF.

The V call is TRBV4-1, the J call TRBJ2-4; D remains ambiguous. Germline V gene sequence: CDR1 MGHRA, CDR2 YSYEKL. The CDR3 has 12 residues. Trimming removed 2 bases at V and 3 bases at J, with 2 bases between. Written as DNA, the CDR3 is TGCGCCAGCAGCCAACACAAAAACATTCAGTACTTC. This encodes CASSQHKNIQYF.

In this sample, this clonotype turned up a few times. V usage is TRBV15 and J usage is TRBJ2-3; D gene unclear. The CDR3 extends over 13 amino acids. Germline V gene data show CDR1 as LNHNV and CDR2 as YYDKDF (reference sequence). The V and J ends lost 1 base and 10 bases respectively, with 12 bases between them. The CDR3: CATSRVELSAQYF. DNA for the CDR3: TGTGCCACCAGCAGAGTCGAGCTTTCCGCGCAGTATTTT.

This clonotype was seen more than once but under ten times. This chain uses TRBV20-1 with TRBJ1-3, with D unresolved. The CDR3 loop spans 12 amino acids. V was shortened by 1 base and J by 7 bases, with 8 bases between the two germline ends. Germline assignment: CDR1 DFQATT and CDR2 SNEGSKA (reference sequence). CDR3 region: CSARGLGNTIYF. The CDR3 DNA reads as TGCAGTGCTAGAGGCCTAGGTAACACCATATATTTT.

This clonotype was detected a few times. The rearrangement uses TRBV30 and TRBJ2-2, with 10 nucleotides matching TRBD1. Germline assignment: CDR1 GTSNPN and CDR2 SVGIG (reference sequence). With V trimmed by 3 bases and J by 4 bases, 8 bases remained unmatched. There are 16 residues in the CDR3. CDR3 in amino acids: CAWSIRRQGATGELFF. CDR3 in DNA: TGTGCCTGGAGCATCCGGAGACAGGGGGCCACCGGGGAGCTGTTTTTT.

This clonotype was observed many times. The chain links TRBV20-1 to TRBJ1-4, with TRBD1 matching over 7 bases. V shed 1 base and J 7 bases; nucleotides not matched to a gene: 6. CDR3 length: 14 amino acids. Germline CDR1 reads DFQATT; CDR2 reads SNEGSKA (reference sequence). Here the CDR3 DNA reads TGCAGTGCTAGAGGTTCGACAGGGAGTGAAAAACTGTTTTTT. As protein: CSARGSTGSEKLFF.

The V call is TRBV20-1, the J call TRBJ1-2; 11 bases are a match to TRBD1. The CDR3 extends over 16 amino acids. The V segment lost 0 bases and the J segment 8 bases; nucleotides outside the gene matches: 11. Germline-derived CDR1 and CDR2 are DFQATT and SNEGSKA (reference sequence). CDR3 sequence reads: CSARELGRDRGNGYTF. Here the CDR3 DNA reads TGCAGTGCTAGAGAGCTAGGCCGGGACAGGGGGAACGGCTACACCTTC.

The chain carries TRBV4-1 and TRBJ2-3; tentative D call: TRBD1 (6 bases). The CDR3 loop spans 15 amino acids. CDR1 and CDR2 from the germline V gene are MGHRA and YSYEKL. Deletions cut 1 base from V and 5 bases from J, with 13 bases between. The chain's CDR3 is CASSQVAGDRDTQYF. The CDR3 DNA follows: TGCGCCAGCAGCCAAGTAGCAGGGGATAGAGATACGCAGTATTTT.

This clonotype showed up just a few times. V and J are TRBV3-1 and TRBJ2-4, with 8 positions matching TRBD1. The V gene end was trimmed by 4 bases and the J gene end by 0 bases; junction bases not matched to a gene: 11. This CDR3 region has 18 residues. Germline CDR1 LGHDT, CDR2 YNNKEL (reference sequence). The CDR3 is CASSPHGQGGIAKNIQYF. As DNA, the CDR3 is TGTGCCAGCAGCCCCCACGGACAGGGCGGGATAGCCAAAAACATTCAGTACTTC. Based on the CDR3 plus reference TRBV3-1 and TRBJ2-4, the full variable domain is DTAVSQTPKYLVTQMGNDKSIKCEQNLGHDTMYWYKQDSKKFLKIMFSYNNKELIINETVPNRFSPKSPDKAHLNLHINSLELGDSAVYFCASSPHGQGGIAKNIQYFGAGTRLSVL.

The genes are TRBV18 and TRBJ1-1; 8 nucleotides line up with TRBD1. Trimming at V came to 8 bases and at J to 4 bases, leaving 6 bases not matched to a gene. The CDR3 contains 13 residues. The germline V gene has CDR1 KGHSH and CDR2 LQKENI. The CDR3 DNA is TGTGCCAGCCGAGACGGACAGGGCACTGAAGCTTTCTTT. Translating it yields CASRDGQGTEAFF.

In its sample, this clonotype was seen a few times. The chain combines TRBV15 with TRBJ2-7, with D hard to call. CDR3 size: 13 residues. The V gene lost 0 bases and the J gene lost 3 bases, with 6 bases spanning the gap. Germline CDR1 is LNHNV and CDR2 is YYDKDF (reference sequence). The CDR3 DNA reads TGTGCCACCAGCAGAGAGGGCAACTACGAGCAGTACGTC. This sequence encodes CATSREGNYEQYV.

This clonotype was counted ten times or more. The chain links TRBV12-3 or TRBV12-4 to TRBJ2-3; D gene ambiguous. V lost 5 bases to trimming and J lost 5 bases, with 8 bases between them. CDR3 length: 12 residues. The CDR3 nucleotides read TGTGCCAGCAGTCCGCTAGGAGATACGCAGTATTTT. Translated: CASSPLGDTQYF.

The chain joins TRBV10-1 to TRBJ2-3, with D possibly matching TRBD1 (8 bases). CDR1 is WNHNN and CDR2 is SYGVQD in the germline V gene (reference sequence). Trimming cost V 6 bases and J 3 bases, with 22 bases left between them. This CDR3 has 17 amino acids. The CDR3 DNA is TGCGCCAGCAGCAATATGAGAGGACAGGGAGGGACAGATACGCAGTATTTT. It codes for CASSNMRGQGGTDTQYF.

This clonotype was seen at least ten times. DNA for the CDR3: TGCAGTGCTAGAGGTTGGGGGAGTGTGGCTTTCTTT. Translating gives CSARGWGSVAFF. This chain joins TRBV20-1 and TRBJ1-1; perhaps TRBD1 as D (5 bases). The CDR3 has 12 residues. V lost 1 base, J lost 11 bases, and 14 bases lay in between. Per germline, CDR1 DFQATT and CDR2 SNEGSKA (reference sequence).

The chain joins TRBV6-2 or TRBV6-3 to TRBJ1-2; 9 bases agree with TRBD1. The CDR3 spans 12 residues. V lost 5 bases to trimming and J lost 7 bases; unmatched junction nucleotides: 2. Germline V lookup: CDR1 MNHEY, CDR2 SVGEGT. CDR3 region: CASSTGGSGYTF. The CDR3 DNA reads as TGTGCCAGCAGTACAGGGGGCTCTGGCTACACCTTC.

The CDR3 DNA reads as TGTGCCAGCAGCTGGGGGAAGAGCACCGGGGAGCTGTTTTTT. Amino acid sequence: CASSWGKSTGELFF. J is TRBJ2-2 and V is TRBV11-2; D could derive from TRBD1 or TRBD2 (5 bases each). Trimming pared 4 bases from V and 4 bases from J, leaving 10 bases between. The CDR3 is made up of 14 amino acids. Germline V gene lookup returns CDR1 SGHAT and CDR2 FQNNGV.

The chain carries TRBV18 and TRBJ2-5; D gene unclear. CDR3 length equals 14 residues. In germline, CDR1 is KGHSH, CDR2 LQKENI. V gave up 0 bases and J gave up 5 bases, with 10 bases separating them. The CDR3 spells CASSPPGPAETQYF. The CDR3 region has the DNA TGTGCCAGCTCACCACCTGGGCCGGCGGAGACCCAGTACTTC.

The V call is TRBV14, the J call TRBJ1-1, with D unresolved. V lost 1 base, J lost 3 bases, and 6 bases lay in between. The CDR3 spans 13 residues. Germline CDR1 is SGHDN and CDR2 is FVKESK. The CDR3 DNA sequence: TGTGCCAGCAGCCAAGGCTGGGACACTGAAGCTTTCTTT. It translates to CASSQGWDTEAFF.